The 12 T cell receptor beta chains given below trace back to one sample, sequenced in a study of blood T cell repertoires in COVID-19. Clones were sequenced by immunoSEQ multiplex PCR, and TCRdb holds only the in-frame ones, with some missing. The table has approximately 110,000 clones, more than 65% seen once. The sample taken for sequencing was peripheral blood. Source of these receptors: a man between 50 and 59 years old with acute or convalescent COVID-19.

The chain uses TRBV21-1 and TRBJ1-2; TRBD1 is the table's D call and was not checked against the DNA. TRBV21-1 is a known pseudogene. The CDR3 extends over 18 amino acids. The CDR3: CASSNFDSGQGMRYGYTF. Written as DNA, the CDR3 is TGTGCCAGCAGCAACTTCGATTCGGGACAGGGGATGAGGTATGGCTACACCTTC.

The rearrangement joins TRBV3-1 (or the pseudogene TRBV3-2) to TRBJ2-7, with TRBD2 matching over 11 bases. The CDR3 extends over 15 amino acids. Germline CDR1 reads LGHDT; CDR2 reads YNNKEL (reference sequence). The V gene end was trimmed by 1 base and the J gene end by 3 bases; junction bases not matched to a gene: 2. DNA for the CDR3: TGTGCCAGCAGCCAAGGTCTAGCGGGGGGCTACGAGCAGTACGTC. Residues: CASSQGLAGGYEQYV.

The rearrangement uses TRBV7-2 and TRBJ1-6; 9 bases agree with TRBD1. CDR1 and CDR2 from the germline V gene are SGHTA and FQGNSA. The CDR3 has 17 amino acids. The trim removed 5 bases at V and 4 bases at J, leaving 9 bases unmatched. The chain's CDR3 is CASSPTGGTGYNSPLHF. The DNA of the CDR3 is TGTGCCAGCAGCCCCACGGGCGGGACAGGGTATAATTCACCCCTCCACTTT.

This chain links TRBV15 with TRBJ1-3; D is undetermined. Trimming left V 0 bases short and J 5 bases short, with 17 bases between. Germline values: CDR1 LNHNV, CDR2 YYDKDF (reference sequence). CDR3 length equals 17 residues. The CDR3 reads CATSRDLVGEERNTIYF. The CDR3 DNA follows: TGTGCCACCAGCAGAGATTTAGTCGGGGAAGAACGAAACACCATATATTTT. The whole variable domain, remainder taken from reference TRBV15 and TRBJ1-3, is DAMVIQNPRYQVTQFGKPVTLSCSQTLNHNVMYWYQQKSSQAPKLLFHYYDKDFNNEADTPDNFQSRRPNTSFCFLDIRSPGLGDTAMYLCATSRDLVGEERNTIYFGEGSWLTVV.

The rearrangement uses TRBV25-1 and TRBJ2-3; possibly TRBD2 for D (5 bases). In germline, CDR1 is MGHDK, CDR2 SYGVNS. There are 13 residues in the CDR3. The V gene lost 0 bases and the J gene lost 4 bases, with 5 bases spanning the gap. The CDR3 nucleotides are TGTGCCAGCAGTGAATACGGGGCAGATACGCAGTATTTT. Its protein is CASSEYGADTQYF.

In its sample, this clone was seen once. The sample holds other DNA sequences that translate to the same CDR3. The chain carries TRBV5-1 and TRBJ2-5, with TRBD2 matching over 10 bases. Germline V CDR1 and CDR2: SGHRS, YFSETQ. This CDR3 contains 15 residues. Unmatched junction bases numbered 4, after V lost 4 bases and J lost 1 base. The CDR3 DNA reads TGCGCCAGCAGCCGGGGACTAGCGCTCCAAGAGACCCAGTACTTC. This translates into CASSRGLALQETQYF. Variable domain in full (rest from reference TRBV5-1 and TRBJ2-5): KAGVTQTPRYLIKTRGQQVTLSCSPISGHRSVSWYQQTPGQGLQFLFEYFSETQRNKGNFPGRFSGRQFSNSRSEMNVSTLELGDSALYLCASSRGLALQETQYFGPGTRLLVL.

This CDR3 is CASSVAFGDMPYGYTF. In DNA form, the CDR3 reads TGTGCCAGCAGCGTAGCTTTCGGGGACATGCCCTATGGCTACACCTTC. V gene TRBV9 combines with J gene TRBJ1-2; maybe TRBD1 (6 bases). Germline assignment: CDR1 SGDLS and CDR2 YYNGEE. This CDR3 comprises 16 residues. V gave up 0 bases and J gave up 4 bases, with 16 bases separating them.

The chain employs TRBV11-1 and TRBJ2-3, with D tentatively TRBD2 (5 bases). The CDR3 spans 14 residues. Germline lookup yields CDR1 SGHAT and CDR2 FQDESV (reference sequence). Trimming left V 2 bases short and J 3 bases short, with 9 bases between. As DNA, the CDR3 is TGTGCCAGCAGCTTAAGCGGTCGGACAGATACGCAGTATTTT. Encoded protein: CASSLSGRTDTQYF.

This clone was seen a handful of times. The chain employs TRBV9 and TRBJ2-3; D is ambiguous. Germline V lookup: CDR1 SGDLS, CDR2 YYNGEE. This CDR3 region has 13 residues. V was shortened by 1 base and J by 4 bases, with 7 bases between the two germline ends. CDR3 sequence reads: CASSVRGADTQYF. CDR3 coding DNA: TGTGCCAGCAGCGTACGAGGAGCAGATACGCAGTATTTT.

This rearrangement joins TRBV5-1 to TRBJ2-4; 12 bases map to TRBD2. Unmatched junction bases numbered 7, after V lost 6 bases and J lost 6 bases. The CDR3 runs 15 residues. Germline V gene sequence: CDR1 SGHRS, CDR2 YFSETQ. The CDR3 coding sequence is TGCGCCAGCACTAGCGGGGGGGCCGTGGGAAACATTCAGTACTTC. Translation: CASTSGGAVGNIQYF.

The chain recombines TRBV5-1 with TRBJ1-2, with 8 nucleotides matching TRBD1. CDR1 and CDR2 from the germline V gene are SGHRS and YFSETQ. CDR3 size: 18 residues. The trim removed 0 bases at V and 2 bases at J, leaving 12 bases unmatched. The CDR3 here is CASSLAGYQGAMNYGYTF. DNA of the CDR3: TGCGCCAGCAGCTTGGCCGGTTATCAGGGGGCTATGAACTATGGCTACACCTTC.

The rearrangement uses TRBV5-6 and TRBJ1-1; unclear D gene. Germline assignment: CDR1 SGHDT and CDR2 YYEEEE. There are 14 residues in the CDR3. Deletions cut 4 bases from V and 1 base from J, with 11 bases between. This CDR3 reads CASSTALENTEAFF. CDR3 in DNA: TGTGCCAGCAGCACAGCCTTAGAGAACACTGAAGCTTTCTTT.